This entry features one T cell receptor (gamma chain) sequence. Being one base from a much bigger clone, this may be a read error. TCRdb reapplied CATT to the reads. Here the sample spans around 1,200 gamma-chain clones, around 58% being singletons. The record originates from a study of gamma-delta chains in newborns, infants, children. The wider study: Microbial exposure reportedly drives polyclonal innate γδ T cell expansion after birth.

The CDR3 loop spans 12 amino acids. Germline V gene sequence: CDR1 VTNTFY, CDR2 YDVSTARD (reference sequence). The V segment lost 3 bases and the J segment 7 bases; nucleotides outside the gene matches: 6. Sequenced input: blood. The TCR originated in a child who was a newborn, infant or young child, either healthy, febrile or measles-vaccinated (not recorded which). V is TRGV3 and J is TRGJ1 or TRGJ2. Because TCRdb records no J gene, it was assigned here through a match of the DNA to germline. The CDR3 coding sequence is TGTGCCACCTGGGACGGGCCCTATAAGAAACTCTTT. Residues: CATWDGPYKKLF.